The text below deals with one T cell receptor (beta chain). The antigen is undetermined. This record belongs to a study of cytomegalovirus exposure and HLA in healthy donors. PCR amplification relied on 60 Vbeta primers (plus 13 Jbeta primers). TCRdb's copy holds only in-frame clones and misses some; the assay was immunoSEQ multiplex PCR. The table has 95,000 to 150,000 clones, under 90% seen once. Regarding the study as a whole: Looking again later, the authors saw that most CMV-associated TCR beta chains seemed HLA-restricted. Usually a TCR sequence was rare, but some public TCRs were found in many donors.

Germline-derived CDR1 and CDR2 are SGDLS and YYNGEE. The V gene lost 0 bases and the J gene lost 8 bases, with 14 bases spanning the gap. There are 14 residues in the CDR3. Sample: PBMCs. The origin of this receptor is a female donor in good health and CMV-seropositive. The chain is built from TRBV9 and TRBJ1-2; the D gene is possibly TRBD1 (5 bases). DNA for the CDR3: TGTGCCAGCAGCGTAGAGGGGCCCGCTGACGGCTACACCTTC. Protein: CASSVEGPADGYTF.